Presented here are 21 T cell receptor beta chains from one specimen sequenced in a study of breast tumors, draining lymph nodes, adjacent tissues. TCRdb ran MiXCR on the multiplex PCR reads and lists one entry per CDR3 protein. In the table there are under 250,000 distinct CDR3 sequences, less than 40% of which are singletons. Axillary draining lymph nodes of breast cancer patients supplied the node samples. Sample: axillary lymph node tissue. Receptor source: a female donor with breast cancer. Some clones in this sample may be carry-over from other donors' samples.

In its sample, this clonotype was seen many times. The rearrangement uses TRBV6-1 and TRBJ2-1; 12 bases line up with TRBD2. The CDR3 runs 15 residues. CDR1 MNHNS and CDR2 SASEGT come from the germline V gene. J lost 4 bases, V lost 5 bases, and 3 bases had no gene match. CDR3 residues: CASSYGLAGYNEQFF. The CDR3 DNA sequence: TGTGCCAGCAGTTACGGACTAGCGGGGTACAATGAGCAGTTCTTC.

The chain combines TRBV5-1 with TRBJ2-1; TRBD1 aligns across 7 bases. CDR1 and CDR2 from the germline V gene are SGHRS and YFSETQ. This CDR3 is built from 14 residues. The J segment lost 7 bases and the V segment lost 4 bases, leaving 8 bases of the junction unmatched. This chain's CDR3 is CASSLGQDINEQFF. CDR3 sequence (DNA): TGCGCCAGCAGCCTAGGACAGGACATAAATGAGCAGTTCTTC.

This clonotype was seen a handful of times. The V gene is TRBV20-1, the J gene TRBJ1-1; 7 bases are a match to TRBD1. Trimming took 6 bases from V and 2 from J; bases not matched to a gene: 15. Germline V lookup: CDR1 DFQATT, CDR2 SNEGSKA (reference sequence). The CDR3 loop spans 16 amino acids. The CDR3 nucleotides are TGCAGTGCCGAGGCGGGGACAGCTGATAGAAACACTGAAGCTTTCTTT. This gives the protein CSAEAGTADRNTEAFF.

J is TRBJ1-6 and V is TRBV7-2; 8 nucleotides match TRBD1. The length of the CDR3 is 17 residues. Germline V gene data show CDR1 as SGHTA and CDR2 as FQGNSA. The ends lost 5 bases at V and 9 bases at J; junction bases unmatched: 15. The CDR3 protein is CASSMAHRGLAGSPLHF. CDR3 bases: TGTGCCAGCAGCATGGCGCACAGGGGGTTAGCGGGTTCACCCCTCCACTTT.

J is TRBJ2-7 and V is TRBV25-1, with 11 bases identical to TRBD2. CDR3 size: 15 residues. V gave up 6 bases and J gave up 2 bases; unmatched junction bases: 6. The germline V gene encodes CDR1 MGHDK and CDR2 SYGVNS. CDR3 loop: CASRRLAGKAYEQYF. CDR3 in DNA: TGTGCCAGCAGAAGACTAGCGGGAAAGGCCTACGAGCAGTACTTC.

This clonotype was seen at least ten times. The V call is TRBV11-3, the J call TRBJ2-5, with D possibly matching TRBD1 (7 bases). The CDR3 has 15 amino acids. V was cut by 3 bases and J by 2 bases, with 13 bases left in between. Germline V lookup: CDR1 SGHNT, CDR2 YENEEA. Here the CDR3 reads CASSLAGTEQETQYF. The CDR3, as DNA: TGTGCCAGCAGCTTGGCGGGGACAGAACAAGAGACCCAGTACTTC.

This clonotype was seen repeatedly, ten times or more. The rearrangement links TRBV30 to TRBJ1-4; D not certain. V lost 4 bases, J lost 3 bases, and 12 bases lay in between. Germline CDR1 GTSNPN, CDR2 SVGIG (reference sequence). This CDR3 contains 14 residues. In DNA form, the CDR3 reads TGTGCCTGGAAGGAGATCGGCCCTAATGAAAAACTGTTTTTT. Residues: CAWKEIGPNEKLFF.

The chain joins TRBV6-4 to TRBJ2-2; D is unclear. Trimming took 7 bases from V and 9 from J, leaving 3 bases between them. The length of the CDR3 is 9 residues. Per germline, CDR1 MRHNA and CDR2 SNTAGT. The CDR3 nucleotides read TGTGCCAGCATCCGGGAGCTGTTTTTT. Translated, it gives CASIRELFF.

In this sample, this clonotype turned up many times. The chain recombines TRBV5-1 with TRBJ1-3, with D possibly matching TRBD1 (6 bases). This CDR3 region has 16 residues. Germline CDR1 reads SGHRS; CDR2 reads YFSETQ. Trimming removed 0 bases at V and 0 bases at J, with 10 bases between. CDR3 nucleotide sequence: TGCGCCAGCAGCTTGGCCAGGGGAGGCTCTGGAAACACCATATATTTT. Protein product: CASSLARGGSGNTIYF.

There are many counts of this clonotype. The gene calls are TRBV7-3 and TRBJ2-1, with 10 positions matching TRBD2. From germline, CDR1 is SGHTA and CDR2 FQGTGA. V shed 5 bases and J 3 bases; nucleotides not matched to a gene: 16. This CDR3 spans 19 amino acids. The chain's CDR3 is CASSEDGARSSGSYNEQFF. For the CDR3, the DNA is TGTGCCAGCAGCGAAGATGGGGCGCGGTCTAGCGGGAGCTACAATGAGCAGTTCTTC.

The chain couples TRBV20-1 to TRBJ2-5, with D possibly matching TRBD2 (7 bases). The CDR3 extends over 15 amino acids. V lost 1 base and J 9 bases, leaving 21 bases between the germline ends. In germline, CDR1 is DFQATT, CDR2 SNEGSKA (reference sequence). CDR3 nucleotides: TGCAGTGCTAGAGCCCTAGAGGGGGGGAGGCGGGCCCAGTACTTC. Protein product: CSARALEGGRRAQYF.

This clonotype was recorded at least ten times. This chain links TRBV5-1 with TRBJ1-3; a possible D gene is TRBD1 (6 bases). Trimming removed 4 bases from V and 1 base from J, with 9 bases in between. Germline V gives CDR1 SGHRS, CDR2 YFSETQ. The CDR3 runs 14 residues. CDR3 DNA: TGCGCCAGCAGCAGGGACATATCTGGAAACACCATATATTTT. Protein sequence: CASSRDISGNTIYF.

This clonotype appeared many times. The chain joins TRBV20-1 to TRBJ2-3; D is undetermined. This CDR3 region has 12 residues. V was shortened by 4 bases and J by 3 bases, with 8 bases between the two germline ends. Germline lookup yields CDR1 DFQATT and CDR2 SNEGSKA (reference sequence). The CDR3 here is CSAILLTDTQYF. Here the CDR3 DNA reads TGCAGTGCTATTTTACTGACAGATACGCAGTATTTT.

CDR3 region: CASSPMGLSGRHQETQYF. In DNA form, the CDR3 reads TGTGCCAGCTCACCGATGGGACTTAGCGGGAGGCACCAAGAGACCCAGTACTTC. The rearrangement links TRBV18 to TRBJ2-5, with 10 bases that match TRBD2. CDR3 length: 18 residues. Germline-derived CDR1 and CDR2 are KGHSH and LQKENI. J was trimmed by 0 bases and V by 3 bases; bases with no gene match: 10.

The chain has TRBV19 and TRBJ1-5; D is unclear. The CDR3 has 13 amino acids. Germline CDR1 is LNHDA and CDR2 is SQIVND (reference sequence). V dropped 6 bases and J dropped 14 bases, with 20 bases sitting between them. CDR3 sequence (DNA): TGTGCCAGTAGGGGGAGCGGAGGGTATCGCAAGCATTTT. Translation: CASRGSGGYRKHF. The variable domain in full, completed from reference TRBV19 and TRBJ1-5, reads DGGITQSPKYLFRKEGQNVTLSCEQNLNHDAMYWYRQDPGQGLRLIYYSQIVNDFQKGDIAEGYSVSREKKESFPLTVTSAQKNPTAFYLCASRGSGGYRKHFGDGTRLSIL.

This clonotype was picked up many times. This chain uses TRBV30 with TRBJ1-4; D is perhaps TRBD1 (5 bases). This CDR3 has 16 amino acids. Germline V CDR1 and CDR2: GTSNPN, SVGIG (reference sequence). The V end lost 4 bases, the J end lost 4 bases, and 19 bases lay between the germline ends. Here the CDR3 DNA reads TGTGCCTGGAAGTTCGGGGGGTCAGCTTATAATGAAAAACTGTTTTTT. This translates into CAWKFGGSAYNEKLFF.

This clonotype was counted many times. V gene TRBV20-1 combines with J gene TRBJ2-1; the D is unclear. The V gene's germline CDR1 is DFQATT and CDR2 SNEGSKA (reference sequence). Trimming pared 3 bases from V and 5 bases from J, leaving 11 bases between. The CDR3 covers 13 residues. The CDR3 bases are TGCAGTGCTAGCGTCTTTTCTAACAATGAGCAGTTCTTC. Amino acid sequence: CSASVFSNNEQFF.

This clonotype showed up many times. V and J are TRBV18 and TRBJ2-7; D is tentatively TRBD1 or TRBD2 (5 bases each). The CDR3 extends over 16 amino acids. Trimming took 5 bases from V and 0 from J, leaving 17 bases between them. Germline V gene data show CDR1 as KGHSH and CDR2 as LQKENI. The DNA of the CDR3 is TGTGCCAGCTCATCCAATCCTGCAGGGAGCTCCTACGAGCAGTACTTC. This encodes CASSSNPAGSSYEQYF.

The V and J genes are TRBV6-6 and TRBJ2-5, with a possible D match to TRBD1 (5 bases). V lost 4 bases, J lost 3 bases, and 9 bases lay in between. The CDR3 length is 13 residues. Germline V CDR1 and CDR2: MNHNY, SVGAGI (reference sequence). The CDR3 loop is CASSSQGKETQYF. DNA for the CDR3: TGTGCCAGCAGTTCGCAGGGAAAAGAGACCCAGTACTTC.

This clonotype was counted ten times or more. V is TRBV20-1 and J is TRBJ1-4; a possible D gene is TRBD1 (6 bases). V gave up 6 bases and J gave up 2 bases, with 10 bases separating them. The CDR3 totals 13 residues. Germline lookup yields CDR1 DFQATT and CDR2 SNEGSKA (reference sequence). CDR3 in amino acids: CSASQGTNEKLFF. CDR3 in DNA: TGCAGTGCCAGTCAGGGGACTAATGAAAAACTGTTTTTT.

On this clonotype: Being one base from a much bigger clone, this may be a read error. This chain joins TRBV6-1 and TRBJ1-5; D unclear. Trimming stripped 7 bases from V and 10 bases from J, with 17 bases between. CDR3 length: 13 residues. The germline V gene has CDR1 MNHNS and CDR2 SASEGT. In DNA form, the CDR3 reads TGTGCCAGCACGAGCAGGCTTTTGGATCCCCAGCATTTT. This gives the protein CASTSRLLDPQHF.